This TCR beta chain originates from a study of control samples from healthy donors and cancer patients. Assay: immunoSEQ multiplex PCR; the TCRdb copy retains only in-frame clones and omits some. The sample has 100,000 to 150,000 clones; about 90% are singletons. With 4 bases clipped from V and 3 bases from J, the junction kept 6 bases outside the gene matches. This CDR3 has 15 amino acids. Germline V gene sequence: CDR1 SGHVS, CDR2 FQNEAQ. Input material: blood. This chain uses TRBV7-8 with TRBJ2-1, with 7 bases aligning to TRBD2. The source of this sequence is a woman in her forties or fifties in good health. Written as DNA, the CDR3 is TGTGCCAGCAGCTCAGCGGGGAGGCTCTACAATGAGCAGTTCTTC. Protein sequence: CASSSAGRLYNEQFF.